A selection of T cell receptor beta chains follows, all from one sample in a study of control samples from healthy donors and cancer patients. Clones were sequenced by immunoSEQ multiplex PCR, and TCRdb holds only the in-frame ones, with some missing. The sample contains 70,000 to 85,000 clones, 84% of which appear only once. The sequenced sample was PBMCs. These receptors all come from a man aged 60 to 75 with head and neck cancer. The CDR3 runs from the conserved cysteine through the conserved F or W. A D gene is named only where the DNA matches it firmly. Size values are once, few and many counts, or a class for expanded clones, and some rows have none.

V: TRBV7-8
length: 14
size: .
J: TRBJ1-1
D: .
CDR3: CASSLALGRTEAFF
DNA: TGTGCCAGCAGCTTAGCGCTCGGGAGGACTGAAGCTTTCTTT

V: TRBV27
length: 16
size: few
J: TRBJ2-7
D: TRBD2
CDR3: CASSSGGSGRVGEQYF
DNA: TGTGCCAGCAGTTCAGGGGGTAGCGGGAGGGTGGGCGAGCAGTACTTC

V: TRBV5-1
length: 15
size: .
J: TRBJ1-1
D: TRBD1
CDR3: CASFRDSSLNTEAFF
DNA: TGCGCCAGCTTCCGGGACAGCAGTTTGAACACTGAAGCTTTCTTT

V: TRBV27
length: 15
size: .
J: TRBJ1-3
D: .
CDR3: CASSPDWSSGNTIYF
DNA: TGTGCCAGCAGTCCGGACTGGAGCTCTGGAAACACCATATATTTT

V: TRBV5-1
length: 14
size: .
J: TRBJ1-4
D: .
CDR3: CASSSGQLNEKLFF
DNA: TGCGCCAGCAGTTCGGGACAACTTAATGAAAAACTGTTTTTT

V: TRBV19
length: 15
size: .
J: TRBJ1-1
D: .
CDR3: CASRDRGGINTEAFF
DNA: TGTGCCAGTAGGGACCGCGGGGGTATTAACACTGAAGCTTTCTTT

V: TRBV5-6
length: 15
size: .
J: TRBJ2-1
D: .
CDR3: CASSTGLATSDEQFF
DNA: TGTGCCAGCAGCACCGGGCTAGCGACCTCCGATGAGCAGTTCTTC

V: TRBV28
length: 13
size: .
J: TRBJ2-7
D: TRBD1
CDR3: CATLGTGEHEQYF
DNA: TGTGCCACTCTTGGGACAGGGGAACACGAGCAGTACTTC

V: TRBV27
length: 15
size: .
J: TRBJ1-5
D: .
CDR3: CASSLSTVGNQPQHF
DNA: TGTGCCAGCAGTTTAAGCACAGTAGGAAATCAGCCCCAGCATTTT

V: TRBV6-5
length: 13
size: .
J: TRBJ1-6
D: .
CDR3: CASKETANSPLHF
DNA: TGTGCCAGCAAGGAGACTGCGAATTCACCCCTCCACTTT

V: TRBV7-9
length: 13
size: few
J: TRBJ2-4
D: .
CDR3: CASSSDAKNIQYF
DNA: TGTGCCAGCAGTTCCGATGCCAAAAACATTCAGTACTTC

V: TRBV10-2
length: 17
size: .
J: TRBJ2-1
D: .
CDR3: CASRDQTGLPNSNEQFF
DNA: TGCGCCAGCAGAGACCAGACGGGACTCCCAAACAGCAATGAGCAGTTCTTC

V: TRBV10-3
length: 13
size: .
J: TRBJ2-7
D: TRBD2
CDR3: CAMGLAGADEQYF
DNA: TGTGCCATGGGACTAGCGGGAGCGGATGAGCAGTACTTC

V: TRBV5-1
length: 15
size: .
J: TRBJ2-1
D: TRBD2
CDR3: CASTLFTSGSLNQFF
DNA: TGCGCCAGCACCCTCTTTACTAGCGGGAGCCTAAATCAGTTCTTC

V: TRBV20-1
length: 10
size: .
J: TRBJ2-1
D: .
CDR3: CSAADNEQFF
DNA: TGCAGCGCGGCGGACAATGAGCAGTTCTTC

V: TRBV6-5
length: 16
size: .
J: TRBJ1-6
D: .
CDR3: CASSYATLGVTSPLHF
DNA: TGTGCCAGCAGTTACGCTACCTTGGGGGTTACTTCACCCCTCCACTTT

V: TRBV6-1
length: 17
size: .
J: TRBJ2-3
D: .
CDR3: CASSEEAAGSETDTQYF
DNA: TGTGCCAGCAGTGAAGAGGCGGCCGGGAGCGAGACAGATACGCAGTATTTT

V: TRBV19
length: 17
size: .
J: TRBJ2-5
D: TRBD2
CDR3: CASSRTSGRALGGTQYF
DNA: TGTGCCAGTAGCCGTACTAGCGGGAGGGCCCTTGGCGGGACCCAGTACTTC

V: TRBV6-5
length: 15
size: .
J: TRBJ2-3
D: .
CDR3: CASSYFGQGLDTQYF
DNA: TGTGCCAGCAGTTACTTTGGGCAGGGGTTAGATACGCAGTATTTT

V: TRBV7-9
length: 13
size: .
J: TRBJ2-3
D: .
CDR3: CASSLGGTDTQYF
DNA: TGTGCCAGCAGCTTAGGGGGCACAGATACGCAGTATTTT

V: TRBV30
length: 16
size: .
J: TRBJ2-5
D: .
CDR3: CAWSETGLRRRETQYF
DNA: TGTGCCTGGAGTGAAACGGGCCTCAGGAGGCGAGAGACCCAGTACTTC

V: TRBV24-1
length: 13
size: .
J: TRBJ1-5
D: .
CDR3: CATSGGSNQPQHF
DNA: TGTGCCACCAGTGGGGGCAGCAATCAGCCCCAGCATTTT

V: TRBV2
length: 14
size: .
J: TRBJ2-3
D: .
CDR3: CASSEAISTDTQYF
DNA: TGTGCCAGCAGTGAAGCGATATCCACAGATACGCAGTATTTT

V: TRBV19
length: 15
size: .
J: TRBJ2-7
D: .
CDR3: CASSTQAVGSYEQYF
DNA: TGTGCCAGTTCCACCCAGGCGGTAGGTAGCTACGAGCAGTACTTC

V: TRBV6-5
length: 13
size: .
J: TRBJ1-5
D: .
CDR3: CASSYSRAGAQHF
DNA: TGTGCCAGCAGTTACTCGAGGGCCGGGGCCCAGCATTTT

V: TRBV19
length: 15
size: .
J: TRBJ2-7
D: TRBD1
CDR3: CASRKRTGNSYEQYF
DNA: TGTGCCAGTAGGAAAAGGACAGGGAACTCCTACGAGCAGTACTTC

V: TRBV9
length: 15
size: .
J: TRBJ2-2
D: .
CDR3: CASSVLQSNTGELFF
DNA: TGTGCCAGCAGCGTTTTACAGTCGAACACCGGGGAGCTGTTTTTT

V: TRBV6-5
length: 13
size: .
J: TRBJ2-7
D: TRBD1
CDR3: CASRPGQFYEQYF
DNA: TGTGCCAGCAGGCCGGGACAGTTCTACGAGCAGTACTTC

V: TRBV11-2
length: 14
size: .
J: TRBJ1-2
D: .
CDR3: CASTLGVNNYGYTF
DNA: TGTGCCAGCACCTTGGGAGTAAATAACTATGGCTACACCTTC

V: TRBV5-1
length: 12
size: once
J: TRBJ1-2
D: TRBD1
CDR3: CASSPYTGEVTF
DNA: TGCGCCAGCAGCCCATATACAGGGGAGGTCACCTTC

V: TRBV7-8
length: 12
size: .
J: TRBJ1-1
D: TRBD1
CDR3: CASSFRTGAAFF
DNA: TGTGCCAGCAGCTTCAGGACAGGGGCGGCTTTCTTT

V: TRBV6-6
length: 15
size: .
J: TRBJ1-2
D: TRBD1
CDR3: CASSPGQGALKGYTF
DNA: TGTGCCAGCAGTCCGGGACAGGGAGCACTAAAGGGCTACACCTTC

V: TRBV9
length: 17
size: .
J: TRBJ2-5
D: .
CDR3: CASSVGIVFLEPETQYF
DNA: TGTGCCAGCAGCGTAGGGATAGTCTTCCTAGAGCCAGAGACCCAGTACTTC

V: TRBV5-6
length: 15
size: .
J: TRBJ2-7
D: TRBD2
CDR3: CASSQVGGSSYEQYF
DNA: TGTGCCAGCAGCCAGGTGGGAGGGAGCTCCTACGAGCAGTACTTC

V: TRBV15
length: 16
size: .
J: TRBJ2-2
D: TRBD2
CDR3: CPTTRVMGGGTGELFF
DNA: TGTCCCACCACCAGAGTTATGGGGGGGGGCACCGGGGAGCTGTTTTTT

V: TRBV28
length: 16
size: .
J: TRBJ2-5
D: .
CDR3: CASTWGAGLKGETQYF
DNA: TGTGCCAGCACCTGGGGCGCAGGGCTCAAAGGAGAGACCCAGTACTTC

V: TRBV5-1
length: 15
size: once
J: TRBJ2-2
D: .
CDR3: CASSPGSRDTGELFF
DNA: TGCGCCAGCAGCCCCGGTTCAAGGGACACCGGGGAGCTGTTTTTT

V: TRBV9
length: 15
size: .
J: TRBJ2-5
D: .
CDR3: CASSGARGREETQYF
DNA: TGTGCCAGCAGCGGAGCCCGAGGCAGGGAAGAGACCCAGTACTTC

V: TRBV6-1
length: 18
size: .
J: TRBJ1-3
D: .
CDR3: CASSDSSGTRFWGNTIYF
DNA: TGTGCCAGCAGTGATAGTTCCGGGACGAGATTTTGGGGAAACACCATATATTTT

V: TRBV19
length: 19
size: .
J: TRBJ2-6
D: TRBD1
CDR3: CASSREAQGASSGANVLTF
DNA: TGTGCCAGTAGTAGGGAAGCACAGGGGGCCTCCTCTGGGGCCAACGTCCTGACTTTC

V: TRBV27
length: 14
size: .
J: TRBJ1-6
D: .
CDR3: CASSVGPPTSPLHF
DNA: TGTGCCAGCAGTGTGGGCCCCCCGACCTCACCCCTCCACTTT

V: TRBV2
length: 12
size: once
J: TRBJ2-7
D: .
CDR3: CASSSDSYEQYF
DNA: TGTGCCAGCAGCTCCGATTCCTACGAGCAGTACTTC